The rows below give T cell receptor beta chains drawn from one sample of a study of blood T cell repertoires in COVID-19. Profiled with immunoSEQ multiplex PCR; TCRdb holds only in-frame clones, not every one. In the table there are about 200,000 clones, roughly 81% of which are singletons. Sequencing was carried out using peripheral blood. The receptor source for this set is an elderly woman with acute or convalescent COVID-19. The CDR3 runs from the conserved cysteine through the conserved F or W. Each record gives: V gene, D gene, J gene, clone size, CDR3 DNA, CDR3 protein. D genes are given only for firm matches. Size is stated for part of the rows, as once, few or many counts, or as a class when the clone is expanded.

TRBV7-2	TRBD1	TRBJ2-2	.	TGTGCCAGCAGCCCCGGGACAGCCTACACCGGGGAGCTGTTTTTT	CASSPGTAYTGELFF
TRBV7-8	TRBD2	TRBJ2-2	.	TGTGCCAGCAGCTTACGGACTAGCGGAGGCGTAGGGACCGGGGAGCTGTTTTTT	CASSLRTSGGVGTGELFF
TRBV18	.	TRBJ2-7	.	TGTGCCAGCTCCCTCGCGAGGGACGAGCAGTACTTC	CASSLARDEQYF
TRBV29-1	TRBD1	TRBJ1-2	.	TGCAGCGGCGACAGGGTGAACTATGGCTACACCTTC	CSGDRVNYGYTF
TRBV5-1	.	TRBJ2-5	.	TGCGCCAGCAGCTTTCTACAGGGTTTTCGGGAGACCCAGTACTTC	CASSFLQGFRETQYF
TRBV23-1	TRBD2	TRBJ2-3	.	TGCGCCAGCAGTCAACCCGGACTAGCGGGAGGGTTGGCAGATACGCAGTATTTT	CASSQPGLAGGLADTQYF
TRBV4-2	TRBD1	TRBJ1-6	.	TGTGCCAGCAGCCAAGAAGGGGGCAATTCACCCCTCCACTTT	CASSQEGGNSPLHF
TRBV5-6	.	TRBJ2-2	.	TGTGCCAGCAGCCCCGACACAGGGTCAGCCGGGGAGCTGTTTTTT	CASSPDTGSAGELFF
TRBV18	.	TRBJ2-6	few	TGTGCCAGCTCACAGAGGACAGCTGTCTACTCTGGGGCCAACGTCCTGACTTTC	CASSQRTAVYSGANVLTF
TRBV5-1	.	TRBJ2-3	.	TGCGCCAGCAGCTTGGAAGGGGACTTTAGCACAGATACGCAGTATTTT	CASSLEGDFSTDTQYF
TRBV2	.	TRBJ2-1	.	TGTGCCAGCAGTGTCCTAGCGGAGCAGTTCTTC	CASSVLAEQFF
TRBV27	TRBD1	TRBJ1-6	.	TGTGCCAGCAGTACTTCCGGAACGACAGGGGCAAATTCACCCCTCCACTTT	CASSTSGTTGANSPLHF
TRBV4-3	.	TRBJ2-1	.	TGCGCCAGCAGCCAAGATCAACCATACAACTACAATGAGCAGTTCTTC	CASSQDQPYNYNEQFF
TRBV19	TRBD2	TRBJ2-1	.	TGTGCCAGTAGTGTACTAGCGGGAGAGGGGGGTGAGCAGTTCTTC	CASSVLAGEGGEQFF
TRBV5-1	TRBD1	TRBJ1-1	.	TGCGCCAGCAGCCCGGAGACAGGGACTGAAGCTTTCTTT	CASSPETGTEAFF
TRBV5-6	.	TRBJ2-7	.	TGTGCCAGCAGCCCTGGACCCTCTCGAGGGTCTTACGAGCAGTACTTC	CASSPGPSRGSYEQYF
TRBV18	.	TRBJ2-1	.	TGTGCCAGCTCACCACCGGTACGGTACAATGAGCAGTTCTTC	CASSPPVRYNEQFF
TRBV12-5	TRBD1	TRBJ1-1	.	TGTGCTAGTGGATCGGACAGGGGGTGGAACACTGAAGCTTTCTTT	CASGSDRGWNTEAFF
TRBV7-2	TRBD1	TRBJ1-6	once	TGTGCCAGCAGCTTCCTTGGACAGGGGACTTCACCCCTCCACTTT	CASSFLGQGTSPLHF
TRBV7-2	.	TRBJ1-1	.	TGTGCCAGCAGCTTATTTAGGGGAATGAACACTGAAGCTTTCTTT	CASSLFRGMNTEAFF
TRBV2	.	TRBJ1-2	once	TGTGCCAGCAGTCCCACAGGGACCGGGTCTTATGGCTACACCTTC	CASSPTGTGSYGYTF
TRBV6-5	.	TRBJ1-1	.	TGTGCCAGCAGTTCTACCGCGGGGAGGACTGAAGCTTTCTTT	CASSSTAGRTEAFF
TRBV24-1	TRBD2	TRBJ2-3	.	TGTGCCACCCGAGCGGGAGGGAAGTCTACAGATACGCAGTATTTT	CATRAGGKSTDTQYF
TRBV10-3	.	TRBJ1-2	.	TGTGCCATCAGTGTACCGAAGAGCAGCGATCTAAACTATGGCTACACCTTC	CAISVPKSSDLNYGYTF
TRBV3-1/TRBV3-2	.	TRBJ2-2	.	TGTGCCAGCAGCCTACTAGCTTCCGTAGGGGAGCTGTTTTTT	CASSLLASVGELFF
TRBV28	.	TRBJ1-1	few	TGTGCCAGCAGCTTATCGACAGGTGAAGCTTTCTTT	CASSLSTGEAFF
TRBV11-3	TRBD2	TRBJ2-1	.	TGTGCCAGCAGCTTAGATGGGGCGGGAGGGGGCAATGAGCAGTTCTTC	CASSLDGAGGGNEQFF
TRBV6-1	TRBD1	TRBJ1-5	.	TGTGCCAGCAGTGGCTTTCCAACAGGGGCGCGGGGCAATCAGCCCCAGCATTTT	CASSGFPTGARGNQPQHF
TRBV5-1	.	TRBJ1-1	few	TGCGCCAGCAGCTCGGGACGGAGGGGAACTGAAGCTTTCTTT	CASSSGRRGTEAFF
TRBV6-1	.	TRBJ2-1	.	TGTGCCAGCAGTGCGCAACCTTTAAGGGAGGTTAATGAGCAGTTCTTC	CASSAQPLREVNEQFF
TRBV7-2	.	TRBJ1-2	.	TGTGCCAGCAGTCCAAACACGTGGACACCCTATGGCTACACCTTC	CASSPNTWTPYGYTF
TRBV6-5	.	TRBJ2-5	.	TGTGCCAGCAGTTTTTACTACGGAGAGACCCAGTACTTC	CASSFYYGETQYF
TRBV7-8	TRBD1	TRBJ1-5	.	TGTGCCAGCAGCTCTCAGGTGGACAGGTTTAGCAATCAGCCCCAGCATTTT	CASSSQVDRFSNQPQHF
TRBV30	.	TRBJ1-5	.	TGTGCCTGGAGTAGGGGGTGGGGGCAGCCCCAGCATTTT	CAWSRGWGQPQHF
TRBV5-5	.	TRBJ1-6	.	TGTGCCAGCAGCTCAACTGCGACAGGCTCCTATAATTCACCCCTCCACTTT	CASSSTATGSYNSPLHF
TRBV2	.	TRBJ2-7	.	TGTGCCAGCAGTCCCCCTTTGTTAGCTTACGAGCAGTACTTC	CASSPPLLAYEQYF
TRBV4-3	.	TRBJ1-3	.	TGCGCCAGCAGCCAAGTAACAGGGAGTGGAAACACCATATATTTT	CASSQVTGSGNTIYF
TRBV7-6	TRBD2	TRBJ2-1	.	TGTGCCAGCAGCTTCCGTGGCGGGAGCTCCTACAATGAGCAGTTCTTC	CASSFRGGSSYNEQFF
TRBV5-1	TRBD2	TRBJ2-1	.	TGCGCCAGCAGCTTGGGGCTAGCGGGAGGGGCTAGGGATGAGCAGTTCTTC	CASSLGLAGGARDEQFF
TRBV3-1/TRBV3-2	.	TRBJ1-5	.	TGTGCCAGCAGCCAACAGGCGTACAATCAGCCCCAGCATTTT	CASSQQAYNQPQHF
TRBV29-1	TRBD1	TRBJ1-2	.	TGCAGCGTGACCCCGGAAAACAGGGGCTATGGCTACACCTTC	CSVTPENRGYGYTF
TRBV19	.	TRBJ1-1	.	TGTGCCAGTAGGCTGTTTAATCAGGGGAACACTGAAGCTTTCTTT	CASRLFNQGNTEAFF
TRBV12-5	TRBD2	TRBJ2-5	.	TGTGCTAGTGGTCCTGGTAGCGGGGCGCCTCAAGAGACCCAGTACTTC	CASGPGSGAPQETQYF
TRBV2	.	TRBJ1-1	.	TGTGCCAGCAGTGAGTACCAGGGCAAAAACACTGAAGCTTTCTTT	CASSEYQGKNTEAFF
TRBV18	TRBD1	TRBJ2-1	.	TGTGCCAGCTCATCCCGGGACAGCAACAATGAGCAGTTCTTC	CASSSRDSNNEQFF
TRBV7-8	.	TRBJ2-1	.	TGTGCCAGCAGCTTATATTCGAGTAGCGGATACAATGAGCAGTTCTTC	CASSLYSSSGYNEQFF
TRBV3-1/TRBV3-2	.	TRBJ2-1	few	TGTGCCAGCAGCCTCCGGGACTCCCTACTCCTTGAATCCAATGAGCAGTTCTTC	CASSLRDSLLLESNEQFF
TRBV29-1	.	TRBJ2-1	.	TGCAGCGTTATAAGCTTCCCCAATGAGCAGTTCTTC	CSVISFPNEQFF
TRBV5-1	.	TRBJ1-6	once	TGCGCCAGCCGCGGGGTTCGAGAAAATTCACCCCTCCACTTT	CASRGVRENSPLHF
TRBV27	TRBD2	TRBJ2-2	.	TGTGCCAGCAGTTCCCAAGGGCTAGCGGGAACCGGGGAGCTGTTTTTT	CASSSQGLAGTGELFF
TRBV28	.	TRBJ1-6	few	TGTGCCAGCAGTTTACTTCATTCACCCCTCCACTTT	CASSLLHSPLHF
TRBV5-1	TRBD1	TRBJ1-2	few	TGCGCCAGCAGCTCCGGGACAGGGAGGATGGGGTATGGCTACACCTTC	CASSSGTGRMGYGYTF
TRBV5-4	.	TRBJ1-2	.	TGTGCCAGCAGGCCCGGGGGGGCCATGAGTTATGGCTACACCTTC	CASRPGGAMSYGYTF
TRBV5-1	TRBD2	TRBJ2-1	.	TGCGCCAGCAGCGCACTAGCGGGAGATAATGAGCAGTTCTTC	CASSALAGDNEQFF
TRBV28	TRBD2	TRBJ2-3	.	TGTGCCATCACGGACGCGGGAGGGCCAGGGGATACGCAGTATTTT	CAITDAGGPGDTQYF